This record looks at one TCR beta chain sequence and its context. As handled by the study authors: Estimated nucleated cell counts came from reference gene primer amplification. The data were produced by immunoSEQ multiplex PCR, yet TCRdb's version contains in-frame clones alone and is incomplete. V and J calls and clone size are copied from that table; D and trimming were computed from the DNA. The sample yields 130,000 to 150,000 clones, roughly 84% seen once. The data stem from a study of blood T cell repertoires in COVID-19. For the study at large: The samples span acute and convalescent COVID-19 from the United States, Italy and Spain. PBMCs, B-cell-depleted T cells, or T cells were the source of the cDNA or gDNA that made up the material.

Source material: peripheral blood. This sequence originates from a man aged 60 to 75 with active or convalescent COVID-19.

CDR3 bases: TGCGCCAGCAGCCAAGAAATCGAAGGGGGCTTTGAAGCTTTCTTT. Protein sequence: CASSQEIEGGFEAFF. The chain couples TRBV4-3 to TRBJ1-1; 7 nucleotides align to TRBD1. CDR3 size: 15 residues. The V and J ends lost 0 bases and 7 bases, in that order; junction bases with no gene match: 8. Per germline, CDR1 LGHNA and CDR2 YSLEER.